These 24 T cell receptor beta chains originate from one sample sequenced in a study of cytomegalovirus exposure and HLA in healthy donors (dated by TCRdb to the late 2010s). To prepare the library, the immunoSEQ multiplex PCR assay was applied. A mixture of 60 forward primers for TCR Vbeta segments and 13 reverse primers for TCR Jbeta segments was used in the multiplex PCR. As stored in TCRdb, this immuneACCESS dataset retains in-frame rearrangements with V and J assigned. A fraction of the clones does not appear; measured against another copy, unresolved V genes explain less than half of the discrepancy, and the remainder lacks a known reason. Counted in this sample were fewer than 250,000 clones; more than 75% of them appeared once. The ten most abundant clones make up 6% of the sample. The source material was PBMCs. All receptors derive from a man between 35 and 55 years old in good health and CMV-seropositive.

This sequence joins TRBV6-5 and TRBJ2-7, with TRBD2 identical over 11 bases. This CDR3 spans 14 amino acids. V trimming: 5 bases; J trimming: 2 bases; junction bases outside the gene matches: 2. Germline V lookup: CDR1 MNHEY, CDR2 SVGAGI. CDR3 DNA sequence: TGTGCCAGCAGTCTGACTAGCGGGGCCTACGAGCAGTACGTC. Its protein is CASSLTSGAYEQYV.

The chain employs TRBV7-9 and TRBJ2-7; D is possibly TRBD2 (6 bases). Germline V gene data show CDR1 as SEHNR and CDR2 as FQNEAQ (reference sequence). This CDR3 comprises 16 residues. V was trimmed by 5 bases and J by 1 base, leaving 18 bases between them. CDR3 residues: CASSPGVRDLSYEQYF. In nucleotides, the CDR3 is TGTGCCAGCAGCCCCGGCGTTCGGGACTTATCCTACGAGCAGTACTTC. The entire variable domain, with the rest obtained from reference TRBV7-9 and TRBJ2-7, is as follows: DTGVSQNPRHKITKRGQNVTFRCDPISEHNRLYWYRQTLGQGPEFLTYFQNEAQLEKSRLLSDRFSAERPKGSFSTLEIQRTEQGDSAMYLCASSPGVRDLSYEQYFGPGTRLTVT.

The chain links TRBV11-2 to TRBJ1-2; TRBD1 matches at 8 bases. CDR3 length: 16 amino acids. Germline values: CDR1 SGHAT, CDR2 FQNNGV. J gave up 6 bases and V 7 bases, and 16 bases lay outside the gene matches. The CDR3 DNA follows: TGTGCCAGCACAAGATTCCAGGGGGCACTCCTAGATGGCTACACCTTC. Translated, it gives CASTRFQGALLDGYTF.

J is TRBJ2-7 and V is TRBV6-1; D perhaps matches TRBD2 (5 bases). With 3 bases removed from V and 4 bases from J, the gap between germline ends came to 16 bases. In germline, CDR1 is MNHNS, CDR2 SASEGT. The CDR3 sequence is 15 residues long. The CDR3 here is CASSDRRLPPYEQYV. CDR3 nucleotides: TGTGCCAGCAGTGATCGGAGACTACCACCTTACGAGCAGTACGTC.

The chain recombines TRBV6-1 with TRBJ2-3, with D maybe TRBD1 (6 bases). Per the germline V gene, CDR1 is MNHNS and CDR2 is SASEGT. This CDR3 has 12 residues. The V end lost 1 base, the J end lost 11 bases, and 10 bases lay between the germline ends. The CDR3 spells CASSEGKGGQYF. DNA for the CDR3: TGTGCCAGCAGTGAAGGAAAAGGGGGGCAGTATTTT.

V and J are TRBV7-6 and TRBJ2-7; 11 bases fit TRBD1. J lost 5 bases, V lost 4 bases, and 7 bases had no gene match. The germline gives CDR1 SGHVS, CDR2 FNYEAQ. CDR3 length: 15 amino acids. The CDR3 protein is CASSYGTGGANEQYF. The CDR3, as DNA: TGTGCCAGCAGCTACGGGACAGGGGGAGCAAACGAGCAGTACTTC.

This rearrangement joins TRBV28 to TRBJ2-7; a weak D match, TRBD2 (5 bases). V was pared by 4 bases and J by 2 bases, with 9 bases between. This CDR3 comprises 13 residues. Germline V gene lookup returns CDR1 MDHEN and CDR2 SYDVKM. The CDR3 sequence: CASSSTTTYEQYV. CDR3 nucleotides: TGTGCCAGCAGTTCGACTACCACCTACGAGCAGTACGTC.

This clone appeared once. This chain uses TRBV27 with TRBJ2-1; 7 bases line up with TRBD2. CDR3 length: 16 residues. Germline CDR1 reads MNHEY; CDR2 reads SMNVEV (reference sequence). V shed 5 bases, J shed 0 bases, and the junction held 7 bases outside the gene matches. This CDR3 reads CASSPLQRGSYNEQFF. Written as DNA, the CDR3 is TGTGCCAGCAGTCCCCTCCAGCGGGGCTCCTACAATGAGCAGTTCTTC.

The chain employs TRBV5-1 and TRBJ2-7; TRBD1 matches at 8 bases. V lost 7 bases and J lost 6; bases outside the gene matches: 6. Germline V gives CDR1 SGHRS, CDR2 YFSETQ. The CDR3 is 12 residues long. The CDR3 nucleotides are TGCGCCAGCTATCGGACAGGGACCGAGCAGTACTTC. Protein: CASYRTGTEQYF.

Remarks on this clone: Within the sample, other DNA sequences also encode this same CDR3. The chain is built from TRBV5-1 and TRBJ1-3; D unresolved. The CDR3 is 14 amino acids. V lost 0 bases to trimming and J lost 0 bases, with 4 bases between them. The germline gives CDR1 SGHRS, CDR2 YFSETQ. The CDR3 coding sequence is TGCGCCAGCAGCTTGGGAGCCTCTGGAAACACCATATATTTT. It yields the protein CASSLGASGNTIYF.

In its sample, this clone was seen once. This sequence joins TRBV5-1 and TRBJ2-5, with 7 positions matching TRBD2. This CDR3 contains 14 residues. Trimming removed 4 bases from V and 5 bases from J; junction bases left unmatched: 8. Per the germline V gene, CDR1 is SGHRS and CDR2 is YFSETQ. CDR3 sequence reads: CASSRQRGGETQYF. The CDR3 DNA reads TGCGCCAGCAGCCGTCAGCGGGGAGGGGAGACCCAGTACTTC. The full variable domain, with the rest looked up from reference TRBV5-1 and TRBJ2-5, is KAGVTQTPRYLIKTRGQQVTLSCSPISGHRSVSWYQQTPGQGLQFLFEYFSETQRNKGNFPGRFSGRQFSNSRSEMNVSTLELGDSALYLCASSRQRGGETQYFGPGTRLLVL.

The chain has TRBV11-3 and TRBJ2-5; 11 bases agree with TRBD2. The CDR3 consists of 17 residues. Trimming took 3 bases from V and 2 from J; bases not matched to a gene: 8. Per the germline V gene, CDR1 is SGHNT and CDR2 is YENEEA. The CDR3 region is CASSFGLVAGGQETQYF. The CDR3 nucleotides read TGTGCCAGCAGCTTTGGTTTGGTAGCGGGAGGGCAAGAGACCCAGTACTTC. The whole variable domain, remainder taken from reference TRBV11-3 and TRBJ2-5, is EAGVVQSPRYKIIEKKQPVAFWCNPISGHNTLYWYLQNLGQGPELLIRYENEEAVDDSQLPKDRFSAERLKGVDSTLKIQPAELGDSAVYLCASSFGLVAGGQETQYFGPGTRLLVL.

This clone came up a few times. CDR3 protein: CASSPSSTGRVEQYF. CDR3 in DNA: TGTGCCAGCAGCCCCTCCTCCACCGGGAGGGTCGAGCAGTACTTC. V is TRBV7-9 and J is TRBJ2-7, with 8 bases aligning to TRBD2. The germline V gene encodes CDR1 SEHNR and CDR2 FQNEAQ (reference sequence). Unmatched junction bases numbered 12, after V lost 5 bases and J lost 6 bases. The CDR3 is 15 residues long.

The CDR3 DNA reads as TGTGCCAGCAGCTTACTAGCGGGGCGAAACGAGCAGTACTTC. As protein: CASSLLAGRNEQYF. The chain carries TRBV7-2 and TRBJ2-7; 9 nucleotides align to TRBD2. Looked up from germline, CDR1 is SGHTA and CDR2 is FQGNSA. There are 14 residues in the CDR3. The J segment lost 5 bases and the V segment lost 2 bases, leaving 4 bases of the junction unmatched.

The chain uses TRBV10-3 and TRBJ2-5; TRBD2 matches at 9 bases. V lost 6 bases, J lost 3 bases, and 8 bases stayed unmatched. Germline CDR1 reads ENHRY; CDR2 reads SYGVKD. This CDR3 spans 15 amino acids. This chain's CDR3 is CAISTTGTSKETQYF. CDR3 DNA: TGTGCCATCAGCACAACCGGGACTAGCAAAGAGACCCAGTACTTC.

J is TRBJ2-7 and V is TRBV10-2; 9 nucleotides align to TRBD1. The CDR3 contains 13 residues. Germline V gene lookup returns CDR1 WSHSY and CDR2 SAAADI. The junction had 2 bases not matched to a gene; V was cut back by 5 bases and J by 3 bases. The CDR3 loop is CASSSDRGYEQYF. CDR3 bases: TGCGCCAGCAGTTCGGACAGGGGCTACGAGCAGTACTTC.

A few counts support this clone. This chain joins TRBV5-1 and TRBJ2-3, with D perhaps TRBD2 (5 bases). Looked up from germline, CDR1 is SGHRS and CDR2 is YFSETQ. V was pared by 1 base and J by 4 bases, with 13 bases between. This CDR3 is 15 amino acids long. CDR3 protein: CASSLLEVAPDTQYF. The CDR3 DNA reads TGCGCCAGCAGCTTGCTGGAGGTTGCCCCAGATACGCAGTATTTT.

The V and J genes are TRBV10-2 and TRBJ2-7; 7 bases are a match to TRBD1. This CDR3 is 15 amino acids long. Germline CDR1 and CDR2: WSHSY and SAAADI. V was clipped by 0 bases and J by 4 bases; unmatched bases: 6. The CDR3 is CASSESQGGWYEQYV. The CDR3, as DNA: TGCGCCAGCAGTGAGTCGCAAGGGGGCTGGTACGAGCAGTACGTC.

The chain links TRBV30 to TRBJ2-7, with TRBD2 identical over 9 bases. This CDR3 is 12 amino acids long. Germline trimming cut 7 bases from V and 6 bases from J; bases unmatched to any gene: 7. From germline, CDR1 is GTSNPN and CDR2 SVGIG (reference sequence). The CDR3 protein is CAYSGSRAEQYF. The CDR3 bases are TGTGCCTATAGCGGGAGTCGAGCCGAGCAGTACTTC.

V usage is TRBV6-1 and J usage is TRBJ1-2; TRBD1 agrees at 9 bases. The CDR3 runs 14 residues. CDR1 is MNHNS and CDR2 is SASEGT in the germline V gene. Trimming removed 6 bases from V and 4 bases from J; junction bases left unmatched: 6. The CDR3 bases are TGTGCCAGCAGCACAGGGGGCCAGTTCTATGGCTACACCTTC. Translated, it gives CASSTGGQFYGYTF.

The chain couples TRBV5-6 to TRBJ2-1, with 9 positions matching TRBD2. The V and J ends lost 4 bases and 0 bases, in that order; junction bases with no gene match: 8. This CDR3 comprises 17 residues. CDR1 is SGHDT and CDR2 is YYEEEE in the germline V gene. The CDR3, as DNA: TGTGCCAGCAGCCCTCTTATAGCGGGAGTCTCCTACAATGAGCAGTTCTTC. Translated, it gives CASSPLIAGVSYNEQFF.

For the CDR3, the DNA is TGTGCCTGGAGTCCAGATTCCTACAATGAGCAGTTCTTC. Translating it yields CAWSPDSYNEQFF. The V and J genes are TRBV30 and TRBJ2-1; no clear D gene. The V end was cut by 2 bases, the J end by 1 base, with 6 bases between. This CDR3 contains 13 residues. The V gene's germline CDR1 is GTSNPN and CDR2 SVGIG (reference sequence).

This chain joins TRBV19 and TRBJ2-5, with D possibly being TRBD1 (5 bases). Germline CDR1 and CDR2: LNHDA and SQIVND (reference sequence). This CDR3 has 13 residues. Between the trimmed V and J ends, which lost 5 bases and 5 bases, there was a span of 12 bases. Written as DNA, the CDR3 is TGTGCCAGTAGTGCCCCAGGGCGGGAGACCCAGTACTTC. Its translation: CASSAPGRETQYF.

The rearrangement links TRBV29-1 to TRBJ1-2; a weak D match, TRBD1 (6 bases). This CDR3 has 12 amino acids. Trimming removed 3 bases from V and 5 bases from J, with 10 bases in between. Germline loops: CDR1 SQVTM, CDR2 ANQGSEA. Here the CDR3 DNA reads TGCAGCGTTGAGGAGGGGGGGTATGGCTACACCTTC. As protein: CSVEEGGYGYTF.